These 28 T cell receptor beta chains originate from one sample sequenced in a study of Ad26.COV2.S vaccination and SARS-CoV-2 variants. Assay used: immunoSEQ multiplex PCR; TCRdb lists only in-frame clones, some missing. The sample yields some 420,000 clones, roughly 90% seen once. Treatment defined: 15 to 20 received Ad26.COV2.S at low or high dose, single or two shots; several received placebo; per-sample allocation not given. Collection of samples fell on day 63 after the first vaccine or placebo injection. The sequenced sample was peripheral blood, obtained in a trial of Ad26.COV2.S vaccine versus placebo. The receptor set was obtained from a person between 18 and 60 years old who received the Ad26.COV2.S COVID-19 vaccine or a placebo.

The chain employs TRBV7-3 and TRBJ2-3, with 8 positions matching TRBD2. J lost 2 bases, V lost 4 bases, and 5 bases had no gene match. The CDR3 length is 15 residues. The germline V gene has CDR1 SGHTA and CDR2 FQGTGA. CDR3 bases: TGTGCCAGCAGCTCGGGGGGGCGTATCACAGATACGCAGTATTTT. It encodes CASSSGGRITDTQYF. Full variable domain (remainder filled in from reference TRBV7-3 and TRBJ2-3): GAGVSQTPSNKVTEKGKYVELRCDPISGHTALYWYRQSLGQGPEFLIYFQGTGAADDSGLPNDRFFAVRPEGSVSTLKIQRTERGDSAVYLCASSSGGRITDTQYFGPGTRLTVL.

The rearrangement joins TRBV18 to TRBJ2-1, with a possible D match to TRBD2 (5 bases). The germline V gene encodes CDR1 KGHSH and CDR2 LQKENI. Trimming cost V 6 bases and J 8 bases, with 8 bases left between them. This CDR3 contains 11 residues. For the CDR3, the DNA is TGTGCCAGCTCGCCTAGCTATGAGCAGTTCTTC. Protein product: CASSPSYEQFF.

V gene TRBV28 combines with J gene TRBJ2-7; perhaps TRBD1 as D (6 bases). The CDR3 length is 18 residues. Germline-derived CDR1 and CDR2 are MDHEN and SYDVKM. With 3 bases removed from V and 1 base from J, the gap between germline ends came to 22 bases. The chain's CDR3 is CASSFIDRGRGVSYEQYF. Here the CDR3 DNA reads TGTGCCAGCAGTTTTATCGATCGAGGCAGGGGAGTGTCCTACGAGCAGTACTTC.

The chain uses TRBV6-5 and TRBJ1-2, with 9 bases that match TRBD1. CDR3 size: 13 residues. Germline V gene data show CDR1 as MNHEY and CDR2 as SVGAGI. With V trimmed by 4 bases and J by 10 bases, 7 bases remained unmatched. CDR3 residues: CASSFPGTGSYTF. Written as DNA, the CDR3 is TGTGCCAGCAGTTTCCCCGGGACAGGGTCCTACACCTTC.

The rearrangement links TRBV5-6 to TRBJ2-7; perhaps TRBD2 as D (5 bases). The germline CDR1 and CDR2 sequences are SGHDT and YYEEEE. The ends were cut back, 0 bases at V and 0 bases at J, with 7 bases in the middle. The CDR3 consists of 14 residues. The CDR3 region is CASSLGGSSYEQYF. The CDR3 DNA is TGTGCCAGCAGCTTGGGTGGGAGCTCCTACGAGCAGTACTTC.

V and J are TRBV28 and TRBJ1-1; 7 bases match TRBD1. CDR3 length equals 18 residues. CDR1 is MDHEN and CDR2 is SYDVKM in the germline V gene. The J segment lost 0 bases and the V segment lost 2 bases, leaving 12 bases of the junction unmatched. DNA of the CDR3: TGTGCCAGCAGTTTACCGTCGGGCAGGGGGGGAATGAACACTGAAGCTTTCTTT. Residues: CASSLPSGRGGMNTEAFF.

The rearrangement uses TRBV4-3 and TRBJ2-7; 9 nucleotides align to TRBD2. This CDR3 is built from 17 residues. Trimming cost V 0 bases and J 6 bases; bases outside gene matches: 12. The germline V gene encodes CDR1 LGHNA and CDR2 YSLEER. CDR3 nucleotide sequence: TGCGCCAGCAGCCAAGAAGTGGGGCCAGCGGGGGGACGCGAGCAGTACTTC. Translated: CASSQEVGPAGGREQYF.

The genes are TRBV6-2 or TRBV6-3 and TRBJ2-2; D is undetermined. Germline CDR1 and CDR2: MNHEY and SVGEGT. This CDR3 contains 12 residues. Trimming stripped 6 bases from V and 3 bases from J, with 5 bases between. As DNA, the CDR3 is TGTGCCAGCAGCACCCACACCGGGGAGCTGTTTTTT. Amino acids: CASSTHTGELFF.

The chain joins TRBV27 to TRBJ2-5; 12 nucleotides align to TRBD2. The CDR3 totals 16 residues. V trimming: 4 bases; J trimming: 4 bases; junction bases outside the gene matches: 7. From germline, CDR1 is MNHEY and CDR2 SMNVEV (reference sequence). In DNA form, the CDR3 reads TGTGCCAGCAGTTGGCTAGCGGGGGGGCCAGGAGAGACCCAGTACTTC. Its translation: CASSWLAGGPGETQYF.

Comments on this clone: The identical CDR3 is also encoded by other nucleotide sequences in the sample. This rearrangement joins TRBV6-2 or TRBV6-3 to TRBJ2-1; D unresolved. The CDR3 length is 11 residues. Germline assignment: CDR1 MNHEY and CDR2 SVGEGT. The germline V and J ends were trimmed by 3 bases and 6 bases, with 3 bases remaining between them. CDR3 protein: CASSYGNEQFF. The CDR3 DNA reads as TGTGCCAGCAGTTATGGCAATGAGCAGTTCTTC.

The rearrangement joins TRBV5-1 to TRBJ2-2; 11 bases match TRBD2. The CDR3 is 14 amino acids. CDR1 and CDR2 from the germline V gene are SGHRS and YFSETQ. V shed 4 bases, J shed 5 bases, and the junction held 1 base outside the gene matches. In nucleotides, the CDR3 is TGCGCCAGCAGCCCTAGCGGGGGGACCGGGGAGCTGTTTTTT. This sequence encodes CASSPSGGTGELFF.

V and J are TRBV10-2 and TRBJ2-1; a possible D gene is TRBD1 (6 bases). CDR1 WSHSY and CDR2 SAAADI come from the germline V gene. Trimming stripped 0 bases from V and 7 bases from J, with 7 bases between. The length of the CDR3 is 13 residues. Here the CDR3 DNA reads TGCGCCAGCAGTGAGTCCGGACAGAATGAGCAGTTCTTC. Residues: CASSESGQNEQFF.

The table lists this clone with a count of one. This chain connects TRBV29-1 to TRBJ1-2, with D unclear. The CDR3 consists of 13 residues. The germline V gene encodes CDR1 SQVTM and CDR2 ANQGSEA. The germline V and J ends were trimmed by 1 base and 4 bases, with 10 bases remaining between them. The DNA of the CDR3 is TGCAGCGTTGAAGGCGGAACAATCTATGGCTACACCTTC. Its protein product is CSVEGGTIYGYTF.

The J gene is TRBJ1-2, the V gene TRBV7-9; no clear D. This CDR3 is 12 amino acids long. The germline gives CDR1 SEHNR, CDR2 FQNEAQ (reference sequence). V was cut by 5 bases and J by 5 bases, with 9 bases left in between. The CDR3 sequence: CASSGDRYGYTF. CDR3 nucleotides: TGTGCCAGCAGCGGGGATCGTTATGGCTACACCTTC.

The gene calls are TRBV6-5 and TRBJ2-7; D is possibly TRBD1 or TRBD2 (5 bases each). This CDR3 comprises 14 residues. Germline V CDR1 and CDR2: MNHEY, SVGAGI. The V end lost 4 bases, the J end lost 4 bases, and 14 bases lay between the germline ends. CDR3 region: CASSSEGRWYEQYF. For the CDR3, the DNA is TGTGCCAGCAGTTCAGAGGGACGTTGGTACGAGCAGTACTTC.

The chain joins TRBV6-5 to TRBJ2-3, with D possibly TRBD2 on 5 matching bases. Germline loops: CDR1 MNHEY, CDR2 SVGAGI. With 6 bases removed from V and 4 bases from J, the gap between germline ends came to 14 bases. This CDR3 spans 14 amino acids. This chain's CDR3 is CASRPAGPADTQYF. The DNA for the CDR3 is TGTGCCAGCAGGCCGGCGGGCCCTGCAGATACGCAGTATTTT.

The chain recombines TRBV19 with TRBJ2-7; D gene ambiguous. CDR1 is LNHDA and CDR2 is SQIVND in the germline V gene (reference sequence). This CDR3 contains 12 residues. Trimming shortened V by 6 bases and J by 5 bases, and 11 bases separated the two germline ends. The CDR3 loop is CASSPFGDEQYF. DNA of the CDR3: TGTGCCAGTAGCCCTTTCGGTGACGAGCAGTACTTC.

This chain connects TRBV19 to TRBJ1-5, with a tentative D call TRBD1 (5 bases). CDR1 is LNHDA and CDR2 is SQIVND in the germline V gene (reference sequence). V dropped 4 bases and J dropped 0 bases, with 13 bases sitting between them. CDR3 length equals 16 residues. The CDR3 loop is CASSTGRSNSNQPQHF. CDR3 in DNA: TGTGCCAGTAGTACGGGACGTTCGAATAGCAATCAGCCCCAGCATTTT.

The chain carries TRBV4-1 and TRBJ2-6; D possibly corresponds to TRBD1 (5 bases). Germline CDR1 MGHRA, CDR2 YSYEKL. The CDR3 spans 16 residues. Trimming stripped 8 bases from V and 4 bases from J, with 18 bases between. CDR3 DNA: TGCGCCAGCGCCAGGGCAGGGATCGTCGGGGCCAACGTCCTGACTTTC. This translates into CASARAGIVGANVLTF.

This clone was counted a single time. The chain employs TRBV28 and TRBJ2-5, with TRBD1 as a possible D gene (6 bases). Trimming took 5 bases from V and 5 from J, leaving 15 bases between them. CDR3 length: 14 residues. Per the germline V gene, CDR1 is MDHEN and CDR2 is SYDVKM. This CDR3 reads CASSVYRDGETQYF. The DNA for the CDR3 is TGTGCCAGCAGTGTTTACAGGGACGGGGAGACCCAGTACTTC.

This clone was observed once. V and J are TRBV3-1 (or the pseudogene TRBV3-2) and TRBJ2-5; no clear D gene. The germline V gene encodes CDR1 LGHDT and CDR2 YNNKEL (reference sequence). V dropped 5 bases and J dropped 5 bases, with 15 bases sitting between them. This CDR3 comprises 14 residues. CDR3 sequence: CASSERALWETQYF. CDR3 coding DNA: TGTGCCAGCAGCGAAAGGGCCCTTTGGGAGACCCAGTACTTC.

The gene calls are TRBV5-4 and TRBJ2-2; possibly TRBD1 for D (6 bases). V was pared by 0 bases and J by 7 bases, with 13 bases between. Germline CDR1 and CDR2: SGHNT and YYREEE (reference sequence). CDR3 length: 15 residues. CDR3 sequence reads: CASSLDRVVGGELFF. CDR3 sequence (DNA): TGTGCCAGCAGCTTGGACAGGGTAGTTGGCGGGGAGCTGTTTTTT.

V gene TRBV9 combines with J gene TRBJ1-2; D ambiguous. The CDR3 sequence is 15 residues long. Trimming took off 2 bases at V and 8 bases at J, with 19 bases between the two ends. Germline CDR1 SGDLS, CDR2 YYNGEE. This chain's CDR3 is CASSVNPDGMDGYTF. The CDR3 DNA follows: TGTGCCAGCAGCGTGAACCCGGACGGGATGGACGGCTACACCTTC.

The genes are TRBV16 and TRBJ2-3; D is uncertain. The CDR3 consists of 11 residues. Trimming removed 4 bases from V and 2 bases from J, with 1 base in between. The germline V gene encodes CDR1 KGHSY and CDR2 FQNENV. The CDR3 DNA reads as TGTGCCAGCAGCCCCACAGATACGCAGTATTTT. Translated, it gives CASSPTDTQYF.

The V call is TRBV27, the J call TRBJ2-3; unclear D gene. In germline, CDR1 is MNHEY, CDR2 SMNVEV (reference sequence). This CDR3 has 10 residues. This CDR3 reads CALDTDTQYF. CDR3 DNA: TGTGCTCTGGACACAGATACGCAGTATTTT.

The chain joins TRBV6-4 to TRBJ1-2; TRBD1 might be the D (5 bases). The CDR3 sequence is 13 residues long. Trimming took 4 bases from V and 4 from J, leaving 10 bases between them. CDR1 is MRHNA, CDR2 SNTAGT, per germline. The CDR3 protein is CASSVRAGYGYTF. The CDR3 DNA sequence: TGTGCCAGCAGTGTCAGGGCAGGCTATGGCTACACCTTC.

This clone was seen only once. The CDR3 region has the DNA TGTGCCAGCAGTTCCTTCGGGGGCGGTACGGGATACTACGAGCAGTACTTC. It yields the protein CASSSFGGGTGYYEQYF. V gene TRBV28 combines with J gene TRBJ2-7; D might be TRBD1 or TRBD2, each matching 6 bases. CDR1 is MDHEN and CDR2 is SYDVKM in the germline V gene. The V end lost 4 bases, the J end lost 3 bases, and 22 bases lay between the germline ends. The CDR3 is 17 residues long. Full variable domain (outside the CDR3, taken from reference TRBV28 and TRBJ2-7): DVKVTQSSRYLVKRTGEKVFLECVQDMDHENMFWYRQDPGLGLRLIYFSYDVKMKEKGDIPEGYSVSREKKERFSLILESASTNQTSMYLCASSSFGGGTGYYEQYFGPGTRLTVT.

The chain couples TRBV7-2 to TRBJ2-5, with D perhaps TRBD1 (5 bases). Germline V gene sequence: CDR1 SGHTA, CDR2 FQGNSA. The germline V and J ends were trimmed by 5 bases and 2 bases, with 15 bases remaining between them. The CDR3 runs 15 residues. This CDR3 is CASSRQNLLQETQYF. In nucleotides, the CDR3 is TGTGCCAGCAGCAGACAGAATTTATTACAAGAGACCCAGTACTTC.